The 14 T cell receptor beta chains below all came from one sample that was sequenced in a study of beta chain features in type 1 diabetes. Expressed TCRB transcripts were sequenced, since all the RNA that had been isolated was reverse transcribed. Libraries were prepared by immunoSEQ multiplex PCR; TCRdb keeps only in-frame clonotypes and omits some of them. The table includes 200,000 to 250,000 clones, around 68% detected once. What was sequenced was naive CD4+ T cells from blood. These receptor sequences come from a man younger than 45 in good health.

The rearrangement joins TRBV30 to TRBJ1-5; weak D call: TRBD1 (5 bases). Per the germline V gene, CDR1 is GTSNPN and CDR2 is SVGIG (reference sequence). With 0 bases removed from V and 6 bases from J, the gap between germline ends came to 12 bases. This CDR3 is 14 amino acids long. The DNA of the CDR3 is TGTGCCTGGAGTGTAGGGCAGGGAATTCAGCCCCAGCATTTT. Protein: CAWSVGQGIQPQHF. Full variable domain (rest looked up from reference TRBV30 and TRBJ1-5): SQTIHQWPATLVQPVGSPLSLECTVEGTSNPNLYWYRQAAGRGLQLLFYSVGIGQISSEVPQNLSASRPQDRQFILSSKKLLLSDSGFYLCAWSVGQGIQPQHFGDGTRLSIL.

This clone was counted a few times. The chain recombines TRBV5-4 with TRBJ2-3; weak D call: TRBD1 (7 bases). CDR3 length equals 15 residues. V was shortened by 4 bases and J by 0 bases, with 12 bases between the two germline ends. Germline CDR1 reads SGHNT; CDR2 reads YYREEE (reference sequence). The CDR3 loop is CASSKTGTSTDTQYF. Here the CDR3 DNA reads TGTGCCAGCAGCAAGACAGGGACTAGCACAGATACGCAGTATTTT.

About this clone: Other nucleotide sequences from this sample produce the same CDR3. The rearrangement joins TRBV29-1 to TRBJ1-1; D remains ambiguous. This CDR3 has 11 amino acids. CDR1 and CDR2 from the germline V gene are SQVTM and ANQGSEA. Between the trimmed V and J ends, which lost 6 bases and 1 base, there was a span of 6 bases. The CDR3 DNA reads as TGCAGCGTCGTGGGGAACACTGAAGCTTTCTTT. Translating it yields CSVVGNTEAFF.

The chain employs TRBV28 and TRBJ2-7; TRBD1 or TRBD2 may be the D gene (5 bases each). CDR1 is MDHEN, CDR2 SYDVKM, per germline. Trimming shortened V by 6 bases and J by 3 bases, and 12 bases separated the two germline ends. The CDR3 is 13 residues long. The CDR3 nucleotides are TGTGCCAGCAGCACGGGACCGAGCTACGAGCAGTACTTC. Protein product: CASSTGPSYEQYF.

The chain carries TRBV29-1 and TRBJ2-7, with D perhaps TRBD1 or TRBD2 (5 bases each). CDR1 SQVTM and CDR2 ANQGSEA come from the germline V gene. V gave up 6 bases and J gave up 5 bases, with 17 bases separating them. This CDR3 comprises 13 residues. The CDR3 region is CSVGTVLTNEQYF. The CDR3 region has the DNA TGCAGCGTCGGGACGGTGTTAACCAACGAGCAGTACTTC.

This clone appeared once. The V and J genes are TRBV7-9 and TRBJ1-5; the D is unclear. The CDR3 sequence is 13 residues long. V was clipped by 5 bases and J by 5 bases, with 10 bases between them. Germline CDR1 and CDR2: SEHNR and FQNEAQ (reference sequence). As DNA, the CDR3 is TGTGCCAGCAGCCGTTATATGGATCAGCCCCAGCATTTT. Its protein is CASSRYMDQPQHF.

The genes are TRBV30 and TRBJ2-7; D gene uncertain. The CDR3 length is 14 residues. Germline CDR1 GTSNPN, CDR2 SVGIG (reference sequence). Deletions cut 0 bases from V and 3 bases from J, with 12 bases between. Written as DNA, the CDR3 is TGTGCCTGGAGTGTACTTATCCCAGACTACGAGCAGTACTTC. Its translation is CAWSVLIPDYEQYF.

The gene calls are TRBV6-5 and TRBJ2-2; D not resolved. V was clipped by 7 bases and J by 4 bases, with 10 bases between them. Germline CDR1 reads MNHEY; CDR2 reads SVGAGI. The CDR3 loop spans 13 amino acids. CDR3 amino acids: CASTLVGTGELFF. CDR3 DNA sequence: TGTGCCAGCACCCTAGTGGGCACCGGGGAGCTGTTTTTT.

The chain couples TRBV30 to TRBJ1-5; TRBD1 matches 9 bases. The trim removed 4 bases at V and 3 bases at J, leaving 4 bases unmatched. CDR3 length: 14 residues. Germline-derived CDR1 and CDR2 are GTSNPN and SVGIG (reference sequence). In DNA form, the CDR3 reads TGTGCCTGGACCGGGACAGGGCTCAATCAGCCCCAGCATTTT. Translated: CAWTGTGLNQPQHF.

V usage is TRBV11-2 and J usage is TRBJ2-3; TRBD2 aligns across 9 bases. The CDR3 runs 16 residues. Trimming removed 4 bases from V and 1 base from J; junction bases left unmatched: 6. Germline CDR1 is SGHAT and CDR2 is FQNNGV. The CDR3 nucleotides are TGTGCCAGCAGCTCGACTAGCGGAGGAGGCACAGATACGCAGTATTTT. Its translation: CASSSTSGGGTDTQYF.

Here the CDR3 reads CAYDRGLAFGGQTQYF. The DNA of the CDR3 is TGTGCATACGACCGGGGACTAGCTTTCGGGGGTCAGACCCAGTACTTC. The chain has TRBV30 and TRBJ2-5; 9 bases align to TRBD2. This CDR3 has 16 amino acids. Germline-derived CDR1 and CDR2 are GTSNPN and SVGIG (reference sequence). Full variable domain (rest looked up from reference TRBV30 and TRBJ2-5): SQTIHQWPATLVQPVGSPLSLECTVEGTSNPNLYWYRQAAGRGLQLLFYSVGIGQISSEVPQNLSASRPQDRQFILSSKKLLLSDSGFYLCAYDRGLAFGGQTQYFGPGTRLLVL.

This clone was counted only a few times. V is TRBV4-3 and J is TRBJ2-1; D uncertain. V was shortened by 3 bases and J by 0 bases, with 9 bases between the two germline ends. The CDR3 contains 15 residues. Germline V gene data show CDR1 as LGHNA and CDR2 as YSLEER. The CDR3 nucleotides are TGCGCCAGCAGCCAGGGATCCAGCTCCTACAATGAGCAGTTCTTC. It encodes CASSQGSSSYNEQFF.

The genes are TRBV15 and TRBJ2-1; TRBD1 might be the D (5 bases). The V and J ends lost 0 bases and 6 bases respectively, with 6 bases between them. The CDR3 loop spans 13 amino acids. Germline V gene data show CDR1 as LNHNV and CDR2 as YYDKDF (reference sequence). CDR3 region: CATSRDQGNEQFF. The CDR3, as DNA: TGTGCCACCAGCAGAGATCAGGGCAATGAGCAGTTCTTC.

This chain joins TRBV29-1 and TRBJ1-1; maybe TRBD1 (6 bases). V gave up 3 bases and J gave up 4 bases, with 12 bases separating them. This CDR3 contains 13 residues. Germline CDR1 SQVTM, CDR2 ANQGSEA. The chain's CDR3 is CSVDRGFGTEAFF. In nucleotides, the CDR3 is TGCAGCGTTGATAGGGGGTTCGGCACTGAAGCTTTCTTT.